Listed here are 8 T cell receptor beta chains from one sample, sequenced in a study of neurological immune-mediated disorders (dated by TCRdb to about 2019). Libraries were made using 5' RACE. The run used an Illumina HiSeq 2500. TCRdb applied fastp at Q25 and MiXCR to the public reads, then kept only in-frame beta chains. Each CDR3 protein appears once, grouped with its most common genes and DNA. Present in this sample are 65,000 to 80,000 distinct CDR3 sequences, 17% of which were seen just once. The ten largest make up approximately 15% of the sample. Sequencing was performed on PBMCs. The receptors here all came from a woman between 40 and 50 years old in good health.

This clonotype was observed many times. The rearrangement links TRBV5-1 to TRBJ1-1; possible D gene TRBD1, 5 bases. There are 15 residues in the CDR3. CDR1 and CDR2 (germline): SGHRS, YFSETQ. Trimming cost V 2 bases and J 4 bases, with 15 bases left between them. CDR3 sequence (DNA): TGCGCCAGCAGCTTACCCGGGGCCGAGGGCACTGAAGCTTTCTTT. This gives the protein CASSLPGAEGTEAFF.

This clonotype was counted at least ten times. The chain couples TRBV12-3 or TRBV12-4 to TRBJ2-5, with 7 nucleotides matching TRBD2. This CDR3 has 13 residues. The V and J ends lost 5 bases and 5 bases, in that order; junction bases with no gene match: 5. The CDR3 spells CASSRDYPETQYF. The CDR3 region has the DNA TGTGCCAGCAGTAGGGACTACCCGGAGACCCAGTACTTC.

This clonotype has at least ten counts. The chain uses TRBV5-5 and TRBJ1-3, with a tentative D call TRBD1 (5 bases). Germline CDR1 and CDR2: SGHKS and YYEKEE (reference sequence). Trimming removed 0 bases at V and 0 bases at J, with 13 bases between. This CDR3 spans 17 amino acids. The CDR3 protein is CASSLGGDSSSGNTIYF. In DNA, the CDR3 is TGTGCCAGCAGCTTGGGGGGGGACTCCAGCTCTGGAAACACCATATATTTT.

This clonotype appeared many times. CDR3 DNA sequence: TGTGCCAGCAGTTCGAGCGGAAGCACAGATACGCAGTATTTT. This gives the protein CASSSSGSTDTQYF. J is TRBJ2-3 and V is TRBV12-3 or TRBV12-4; weak D call: TRBD2 (5 bases). The CDR3 loop spans 14 amino acids. Between the trimmed V and J ends, which lost 4 bases and 0 bases, there was a span of 8 bases.

This clonotype appeared many times. The rearrangement joins TRBV27 to TRBJ2-4, with 8 positions matching TRBD2. This CDR3 comprises 17 residues. V gave up 5 bases and J gave up 7 bases; unmatched junction bases: 16. In germline, CDR1 is MNHEY, CDR2 SMNVEV (reference sequence). CDR3 nucleotide sequence: TGTGCCAGCAGTGATCCGGGGGGGCCGGGGAGTAGGAACATTCAGTACTTC. It is translated as CASSDPGGPGSRNIQYF.

This clonotype was counted at least ten times. The chain uses TRBV2 and TRBJ1-2, with D perhaps matching TRBD1 (6 bases). The CDR3 runs to 15 residues. V was pared by 6 bases and J by 9 bases, with 23 bases between. The germline CDR1 and CDR2 sequences are SNHLY and FYNNEI. CDR3 amino acids: CASRPRGEGGYSYTF. In DNA form, the CDR3 reads TGTGCCAGCAGACCCCGCGGGGAGGGGGGTTATAGCTACACCTTC. Combining the CDR3 with reference TRBV2 and TRBJ1-2 gives the whole variable domain EPEVTQTPSHQVTQMGQEVILRCVPISNHLYFYWYRQILGQKVEFLVSFYNNEISEKSEIFDDQFSVERPDGSNFTLKIRSTKLEDSAMYFCASRPRGEGGYSYTFGSGTRLTVV.

This chain links TRBV12-3 or TRBV12-4 with TRBJ2-3; 12 bases match TRBD1. The CDR3 is made up of 16 amino acids. V lost 6 bases, J lost 11 bases, and 15 bases stayed unmatched. The CDR3, as DNA: TGTGCCAGCAGCAGAGGGACAGGGGGCCCACGGAGGAGGCAGTATTTT. It specifies CASSRGTGGPRRRQYF.

This clonotype has ten or more counts. This chain joins TRBV5-1 and TRBJ1-1; D is undetermined. The V gene lost 0 bases and the J gene lost 1 base, with 10 bases spanning the gap. The CDR3 has 15 residues. Germline V lookup: CDR1 SGHRS, CDR2 YFSETQ. The CDR3 coding sequence is TGCGCCAGCAGCTTGGTTCCAGGACCGAACACTGAAGCTTTCTTT. Amino acid sequence: CASSLVPGPNTEAFF.